This T cell receptor beta chain emerged from a study of cytomegalovirus exposure and HLA in healthy donors (dated 2017 in TCRdb). Concerning the study at large: An earlier analysis of under 600 of the donors reported 250 to 300 Gb of sequence data and more than 90 million unique TCR beta sequences from about 200 million T cells. Class I and class II HLA loci were covered by the typing at four-digit resolution. The later analysis used no new phenotypic data to find candidate immune exposures, relying instead on TCR beta sequences and their occurrence across donors. Every discovery cohort repertoire had been produced on one sequencing platform. The study combined high-throughput TCR immunosequencing, statistical association of individual TCRs with disease status, and machine learning to predict cytomegalovirus infection status. The study was designed to test whether signatures of past pathogen exposure could be identified by cataloging public T cell receptors. Typing coverage varied by locus: 629-630 donors for A, B, C, DRB1 and DQB1; roughly 500 for DQA1; more than 600 for DPA1; 400 to 480 for DPB1. A later genetic analysis used genome-wide SNP genotypes for about 60% of the 666 donors, treating that subset as a discovery cohort. To study patterns of TCR occurrence, a later analysis re-analyzed previously published TCR beta repertoires from around 700 donors and added high-resolution HLA genotyping. Alongside the repertoire data, information on donor age, sex, ethnicity and CMV serostatus was compiled. Among the roughly 390 genotyped donors, approximately 82% belonged to the genetic ancestry cluster associated with self-reported Caucasian donors. In an earlier analysis of roughly 540 of the donors, high-throughput TCR beta sequencing was used to judge whether each TCR beta V gene segment behaved as functional or pseudogenic. The study used immunosequencing to profile the T cell repertoires of 666 subjects and linked those repertoires to cytomegalovirus serostatus. A handful of DR-DQ haplotypes were handled as single units for association and clustering because linkage in the cohort was strong. Among a few hundred genotyped donors of the cohort, an average of around 240,000 unique TCR beta nucleotide sequences were sequenced per donor, 15% to 20% of them non-productive. In addition to the first cohort of approximately 670 subjects, a separate validation cohort of some 120 different subjects was used. Around 320 gigabases of sequencing data and tens of millions of unique TCR sequences were included in an early release covering several hundred HLA-typed donors.

The cohort comprised around 700 healthy bone marrow donors. Cohort members were all nominally healthy when sampled, although unrecorded immune exposures were likely present. The donor tested CMV seronegative and was one of the 352 seronegative cohort members. Each donor provided a peripheral blood sample, and peripheral blood mononuclear cells were used for TCR beta sequencing. The Qiagen DNeasy Blood Extraction Kit was used to extract genomic DNA from the blood cell samples. What the work shows at the level of the full study, not this receptor alone: Because the 87-base-pair reads could not distinguish some IMGT-functional V segments, including TRBV6-2 and TRBV6-3, those segments were excluded. Compared with the roughly 670-donor mean, donors in an Asian-associated ancestry cluster had fewer N-insertions in productive TCRs, according to a later genetic analysis. In this cohort, only TCR beta chains were sequenced, and detectable features were limited by the absence of alpha or paired-chain data. The only immune exposure information available for the cohort was CMV serostatus. Because counts were too low, roughly 18 rarely observed V segments, including chromosome 9 orphons, were left out of the earlier analysis of some 600 of the donors. In a later analysis, several top co-occurrence clusters were reported to appear linked to parvovirus B19, influenza, CMV and Epstein-Barr virus. Three of the identified cytomegalovirus-associated TCR beta chains were confirmed in vitro to be specific for cytomegalovirus antigens. According to a later analysis, most CMV-associated TCR beta chains appeared to be HLA-restricted, and the HLA associations seemed to be driven largely by CMV exposure. In a later analysis, around 17,000 TCR beta sequences were associated with specific HLA alleles at a false discovery rate of 0.05. A group of highly shared sequence variants was considered likely to be a technical artifact of the sequencing pipeline. Linkage disequilibrium might explain the correlated functional status among segregating V segments, but an unknown experimental factor could not be excluded. According to the authors, the approach could potentially be generalized to other disease states and immunological phenotypes. A further reported finding was that TCR beta sequences accurately predicted the HLA-A and HLA-B alleles for most subjects in the first cohort. The study gave a list of 150 to 200 TCR beta chains associated with cytomegalovirus. In both the original and validation cohorts, the classifier was reported to diagnose cytomegalovirus status with high specificity and sensitivity. An association between a missense DCLRE1C variant and V-gene and J-gene trimming of TCR beta chains was found in a later genetic analysis and replicated in an independent cohort. In an earlier analysis of roughly 560 of the donors, most TCR beta V segments were observed in productive rearrangements about 90% or about 30% of the time, broadly matching IMGT annotations. Compared with equally common non-associated chains, HLA-associated TCR beta chains in a later analysis were more clonally expanded and had lower generation probabilities. When HLA alleles, especially DR and DQ, strongly co-occurred, attributing TCR associations to individual alleles was difficult. While some public TCRs were present in many individuals, most TCR sequences turned up only very rarely across donors. The presence/absence analyses assumed that sequencing depth was roughly uniform across donors, and that assumption may not be true. In a later analysis, TCR association rates were found to vary across HLA loci, with the most associated TCRs seen for DRB1 alleles and the fewest for HLA-C alleles. HLA typing was unavailable for some donors at each locus, so association tests used only the typed subset.

The protocol used for the library was the immunoSEQ multiplex PCR assay. A mixture of 60 forward primers for TCR Vbeta segments and 13 reverse primers for TCR Jbeta segments was used in the multiplex PCR. Amplification of the CDR3 region of rearranged TCR beta genes was performed with a multiplex PCR assay on genomic DNA. On the Illumina HiSeq System, the amplified TCR beta libraries were sequenced as 87-base-pair reads. The original methods were these. Across the 700 or so repertoires, a later analysis counted approximately 83 million unique TCR beta chains, 8.5 million to 12 million of which were shared by at least two donors. Raw reads were error-corrected and collapsed into unique sequences with a nearest-neighbor algorithm that merged closely related sequences to remove PCR and sequencing errors. V, D and J gene segments were assigned by aligning CDR3 sequences to IMGT reference sequences. Each retained sequence needed at least a six-nucleotide match to both a V gene segment and a J gene segment. Rearrangements were classified as productive when the CDR3 lacked stop codons and remained in frame with V and J, and all other rearrangements were classified as non-productive. Following IMGT convention, CDR3 was defined as the stretch from the second conserved V-encoded cysteine to the conserved J-encoded phenylalanine. Sequences without an unambiguous match to a single V gene segment were excluded from the earlier analysis of approximately 560 of the donors. An earlier analysis of several hundred of the donors called V segments functional above 56.7% productive rearrangements and segregating when the between-donor standard deviation exceeded 5%. To diagnose cytomegalovirus status from the catalog of TCR beta chain sequences, a statistical classification framework was built. In a later analysis, TCR nucleotide sequences were compared against IMGT/GENE-DB human TR gene sequences so that V and J genes could be assigned. The TCRdist pipeline was used in a later analysis to assign CDR3 sequences and most-parsimonious VDJ recombination scenarios. In a later analysis, each TCR beta chain was defined by its CDR3 amino acid sequence together with its V-gene family, and reads lacking a unique V-gene family were excluded. As a way to deal with suspected cross-contamination and a sequencing artifact, a later analysis dropped approximately 590 nucleotide sequences that were highly shared and had low generation probability. In a later analysis, a clonal expansion index for each public chain was calculated from normalized within-repertoire ranks of inferred template counts. A later analysis computed generation probabilities with a VDJ recombination model fitted to out-of-frame rearrangements, and checked the results against IGoR. A later analysis scored TCR-TCR, TCR-HLA and TCR-CMV co-occurrence with hypergeometric tests, applying a repertoire-size bias correction to TCR pairs. To estimate false discovery rates, a later analysis permuted the HLA or CMV assignments 20 times. A later analysis grouped co-occurring TCRs with DBSCAN, adding TCRdist sequence similarity when clustering within HLA-allele-positive subsets. For co-occurrence clustering, repertoires with fewer than 30,000 or more than 120,000 public chains were excluded, along with four or five repertoires with anomalous nucleotide sharing. TCRdb retrieved this table from immuneACCESS and kept in-frame rearrangements only. Not all clones are present; in checked studies, unresolved V genes account for under half, and no reason is known for the remainder. V, J and clone size derive from that table, while D and trimming were established from the DNA sequence. In all, the sample holds about 140,000 clones, and more than 65% of those were seen once. The ten largest account for 1.5% to 2% of the sample.

Via the germline V gene (reference sequence), CDR1 is SSHAT and CDR2 FNYEAQ. Including cysteine and phenylalanine, the CDR3 has 15 amino acids. Of all the DNA, just the CDR3 is kept, 45 bases in frame from base 1. A remark on this clone: Its antigen remains unidentified. At one end, the junction sequence differs from germline, possibly due to a read error.

The source of this sequence is a woman under 40 in good health and CMV-seronegative. The sequenced sample consisted of PBMCs. This receptor chain uses TRBV7-7 and TRBJ2-1, and TRBD2 matches 9 of the central bases. The CDR3 has the sequence CASSLSSGGKDEQFF. At the DNA level, the sequence is TGTGCTAGCAGCTTATCGAGCGGGGGGAAGGATGAGCAGTTCTTC. Beyond the CDR3, the reference TRBV7-7 and TRBJ2-1 genes provide the residues; the full variable domain reads: GAGVSQSPRYKVTKRGQDVTLRCDPISSHATLYWYQQALGQGPEFLTYFNYEAQPDKSGLPSDRFSAERPEGSISTLTIQRTEQRDSAMYRCASSLSSGGKDEQFFGPGTRLTVL.